Detailed here is one T cell receptor (beta chain). A much more abundant neighbour one base away suggests this may be a read error. CDR1 is LGHNA and CDR2 is YSLEER in the germline V gene. Trimming cost V 0 bases and J 13 bases; bases outside gene matches: 10. The CDR3 extends over 15 amino acids. This sample was taken from a study of blood T cells in healthy people across ages. A second PCR of about 7 to 12 cycles used a sample-barcoded 5' primer and a J-beta primer mix. TCRdb reanalysed the 5' RACE reads using MiXCR and keeps one entry per CDR3 protein. In the table there are about 640,000 distinct CDR3 sequences, around 41% of which are singletons. Each of the donors had roughly 9.3 milliliters of peripheral blood drawn into EDTA-treated Vacutainer tubes.

The sequence was obtained from an elderly man in good health. The J gene is TRBJ2-1, the V gene TRBV4-3; 9 positions agree with TRBD1. Sequences were obtained from blood. The CDR3 protein is CASSQEDRGRETQFF. The CDR3 coding sequence is TGCGCCAGCAGCCAAGAGGACAGGGGAAGAGAGACCCAGTTCTTC.